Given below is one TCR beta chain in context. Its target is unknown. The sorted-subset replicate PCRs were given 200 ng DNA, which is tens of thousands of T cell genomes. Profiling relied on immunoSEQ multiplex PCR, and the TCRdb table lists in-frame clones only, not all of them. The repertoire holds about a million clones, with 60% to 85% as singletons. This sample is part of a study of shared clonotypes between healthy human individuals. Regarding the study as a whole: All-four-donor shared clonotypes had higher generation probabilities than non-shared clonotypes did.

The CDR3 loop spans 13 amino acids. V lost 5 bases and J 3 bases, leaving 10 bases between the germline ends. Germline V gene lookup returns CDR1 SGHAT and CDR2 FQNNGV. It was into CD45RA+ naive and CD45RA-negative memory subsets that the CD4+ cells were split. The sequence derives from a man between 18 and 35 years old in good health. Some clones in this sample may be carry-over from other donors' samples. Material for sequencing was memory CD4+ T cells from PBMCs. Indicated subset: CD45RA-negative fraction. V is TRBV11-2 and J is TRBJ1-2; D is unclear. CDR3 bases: TGTGCCAGCAGCCACTACACGTACTATGGCTACACCTTC. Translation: CASSHYTYYGYTF.